The clone carrying this T cell receptor beta chain was counted a few times. Its specificity is not known. This sample was taken from a study of T cell repertoires in cytomegalovirus infection. Study-level background: The authors relied on CMV epitopes, both recently identified HLA-C-restricted and well-studied HLA-B-restricted. Indications of both CMV infection and matching HLA type were provided by public TCR beta signatures. General study results and limits: Ex vivo responses were dominated by HLA-C-restricted CMV-specific TCR beta clonotypes. Cumulative public TCR beta family frequency identified CMV carriers with the relevant HLA.

V was pared by 5 bases and J by 13 bases, with 10 bases of the junction left unmatched. Germline V CDR1 and CDR2: SEHNR, FQNEAQ (reference sequence). The CDR3 runs to 13 residues. MiXCR, run by TCRdb on the reads, gives a single entry per CDR3 protein. The data contain 160,000 or so distinct CDR3 sequences, about a fifth of them singletons. The sample was CD8+ T cells from cultured PBMCs, taken from culture after CMV antigen stimulation. The V gene is TRBV7-9, the J gene TRBJ2-3, with 9 positions matching TRBD1. This TCR was recovered from a human donor in good health (CMV status not recorded). Some clones in this sample may be carry-over from other donors' samples. CDR3 in amino acids: CASSRSGTGPEYF. As DNA, the CDR3 is TGTGCCAGCAGCCGGTCAGGGACAGGGCCGGAGTATTTT. Using reference TRBV7-9 and TRBJ2-3 for the parts outside the CDR3, the full variable domain is DTGVSQNPRHKITKRGQNVTFRCDPISEHNRLYWYRQTLGQGPEFLTYFQNEAQLEKSRLLSDRFSAERPKGSFSTLEIQRTEQGDSAMYLCASSRSGTGPEYFGPGTRLTVL.